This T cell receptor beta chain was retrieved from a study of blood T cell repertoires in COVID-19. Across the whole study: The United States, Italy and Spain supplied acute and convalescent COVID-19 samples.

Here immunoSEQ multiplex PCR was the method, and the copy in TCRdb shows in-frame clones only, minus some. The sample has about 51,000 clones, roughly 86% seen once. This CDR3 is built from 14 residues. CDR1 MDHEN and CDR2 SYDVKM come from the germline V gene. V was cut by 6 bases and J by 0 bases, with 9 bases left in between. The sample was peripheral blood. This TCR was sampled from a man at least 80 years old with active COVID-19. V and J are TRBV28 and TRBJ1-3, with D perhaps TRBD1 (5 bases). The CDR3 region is CASREGRSGNTIYF. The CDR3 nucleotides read TGTGCCAGCAGGGAGGGACGCTCTGGAAACACCATATATTTT.